In its sample, the clone carrying this TCR beta chain is medium-sized (0.01 to 0.1%). Its antigen is unknown. The data belong to a study of T cells in Graves' hyperthyroidism and ophthalmopathy. Study conclusions and caveats: Blood held most thyroid clonotypes expanded above 0.001 frequency. A model of 13 V-J pairs discriminated ophthalmopathy from stable hyperthyroidism.

The source material, RNA transcripts, was used to amplify TCR beta CDR3 regions. Using the HTBI primer set, a first-round RT-PCR was run on the TCR CDR3. TCRdb recomputed calls from the multiplex PCR reads with MiXCR, one row per CDR3 protein. The repertoire includes 40,000 to 60,000 distinct CDR3 sequences, around half of them detected once, and roughly 9.1% sits in the top ten. Researchers barred patients who had uncontrolled infection, other autoimmune disease, pregnancy or lactation. The source of this sequence is a woman between 50 and 59 years old with Graves' ophthalmopathy. What was sequenced was blood.

In DNA form, the CDR3 reads TGTGCCAGCAGCTCAGGGACTAGCGGGAGCTTTAACAATGAGCAGTTCTTC. Protein: CASSSGTSGSFNNEQFF. The chain carries TRBV7-3 and TRBJ2-1; 14 bases map to TRBD2. The length of the CDR3 is 17 residues. The V and J ends lost 4 bases and 5 bases, in that order; junction bases with no gene match: 7. Germline CDR1 is SGHTA and CDR2 is FQGTGA.